The 19 T cell receptor beta chains below were found in one sample sequenced in a study of T cell repertoires in cytomegalovirus infection. Each CDR3 protein is one row after TCRdb ran MiXCR on the reads. Altogether hundreds of thousands of distinct CDR3 sequences are present, roughly a third being singletons, with the ten largest covering around a sixth. Antigens of these TCRs are unknown. This sample comprised cultured PBMCs, obtained from culture after CMV antigen stimulation. The receptors derive from a human donor in good health (CMV status not recorded). Some clones in this sample may be carry-over from other donors' samples.

The chain joins TRBV20-1 to TRBJ1-1; tentative D call: TRBD1 (6 bases). This CDR3 has 13 residues. V was pared by 6 bases and J by 5 bases, with 16 bases between. Germline V gene data show CDR1 as DFQATT and CDR2 as SNEGSKA (reference sequence). The DNA for the CDR3 is TGCAGTGCCCGAGGGGGGGAAGAAACTGAAGCTTTCTTT. This sequence encodes CSARGGEETEAFF.

The chain uses TRBV6-5 and TRBJ2-2, with 11 bases that match TRBD1. Germline CDR1 and CDR2: MNHEY and SVGAGI. Trimming removed 2 bases from V and 5 bases from J; junction bases left unmatched: 1. The CDR3 totals 15 residues. The chain's CDR3 is CASSYRDRGTGELFF. For the CDR3, the DNA is TGTGCCAGCAGTTACAGGGACAGGGGGACCGGGGAGCTGTTTTTT.

The rearrangement links TRBV10-3 to TRBJ2-2; D remains unclear. Germline assignment: CDR1 ENHRY and CDR2 SYGVKD. The CDR3 is 10 amino acids. The V end lost 10 bases, the J end lost 6 bases, and 6 bases lay between the germline ends. The CDR3 loop reads CATSSGELFF. CDR3 DNA: TGTGCCACCTCCTCCGGGGAGCTGTTTTTT.

The rearrangement joins TRBV10-3 to TRBJ1-2; 7 positions match TRBD1. CDR3 length: 13 residues. J lost 5 bases, V lost 6 bases, and 6 bases had no gene match. Germline CDR1 ENHRY, CDR2 SYGVKD. In DNA form, the CDR3 reads TGTGCCATCAGCTCGGACAGGAGGTATGGCTACACCTTC. Protein product: CAISSDRRYGYTF.

This clonotype was seen ten or more times. V and J are TRBV7-2 and TRBJ2-4; D tentatively reads TRBD1 or TRBD2 (5 bases each). CDR3 length: 16 amino acids. Germline CDR1 and CDR2: SGHTA and FQGNSA. V was pared by 0 bases and J by 0 bases, with 9 bases between. The DNA for the CDR3 is TGTGCCAGCAGCTTAGCGGGGACGGGAGCCAAAAACATTCAGTACTTC. Its protein is CASSLAGTGAKNIQYF.

The CDR3 loop reads CASSPIRNVGNQETQYF. The CDR3 nucleotides are TGTGCCAGCAGCCCGATCCGGAATGTGGGAAACCAAGAGACCCAGTACTTC. The genes are TRBV7-6 and TRBJ2-5; D not resolved. V lost 5 bases and J 0 bases, leaving 19 bases between the germline ends. The CDR3 is made up of 17 amino acids. Germline CDR1 SGHVS, CDR2 FNYEAQ.

The V and J genes are TRBV4-2 and TRBJ2-3; no clear D gene. The CDR3 loop spans 15 amino acids. V was pared by 0 bases and J by 3 bases, with 10 bases between. The germline V gene has CDR1 LGHNA and CDR2 YNFKEQ. In DNA, the CDR3 is TGTGCCAGCAGCCAAGACGGGTCTGGGACAGATACGCAGTATTTT. It encodes CASSQDGSGTDTQYF.

This clonotype was picked up a small number of times. The rearrangement uses TRBV7-3 and TRBJ2-1; 12 bases are a match to TRBD2. This CDR3 spans 16 amino acids. Germline CDR1 SGHTA, CDR2 FQGTGA. With V trimmed by 4 bases and J by 9 bases, 10 bases remained unmatched. DNA of the CDR3: TGTGCCAGCAGCTCGTTGACTAGCGGGAGACGAGGTGAGCAGTTCTTC. Amino acids: CASSSLTSGRRGEQFF.

A word on this clonotype: The junction shows a germline mismatch at one end, possibly a read error. The V gene is TRBV28, the J gene TRBJ2-1; D perhaps matches TRBD2 (5 bases). From germline, CDR1 is MDHEN and CDR2 SYDVKM. The CDR3 spans 14 residues. CDR3 residues: CASSRSATYNEQLF. The CDR3 region has the DNA TGTGCCAGCAGTCGTAGCGCGACCTACAATGAGCAGCTCTTC.

This clonotype was observed a handful of times. The chain employs TRBV11-2 and TRBJ2-1, with D hard to call. Germline CDR1 is SGHAT and CDR2 is FQNNGV. V was trimmed by 6 bases and J by 1 base, leaving 10 bases between them. This CDR3 contains 14 residues. CDR3 bases: TGTGCCAGCAGTTCCGTCCCGTCCTACAATGAGCAGTTCTTC. It specifies CASSSVPSYNEQFF. Full variable domain (remainder filled in from reference TRBV11-2 and TRBJ2-1): EAGVAQSPRYKIIEKRQSVAFWCNPISGHATLYWYQQILGQGPKLLIQFQNNGVVDDSQLPKDRFSAERLKGVDSTLKIQPAKLEDSAVYLCASSSVPSYNEQFFGPGTRLTVL.

The V and J genes are TRBV20-1 and TRBJ2-5, with TRBD1 matching 11 bases. V shed 2 bases, J shed 4 bases, and the junction held 6 bases outside the gene matches. The CDR3 loop spans 15 amino acids. Germline V lookup: CDR1 DFQATT, CDR2 SNEGSKA (reference sequence). The DNA for the CDR3 is TGCAGTGCTAGATTCGGACAGGGGGCGCGAGAGACCCAGTACTTC. This codes for CSARFGQGARETQYF.

The V gene is TRBV27, the J gene TRBJ1-1; TRBD1 agrees at 7 bases. V trimming: 5 bases; J trimming: 5 bases; junction bases outside the gene matches: 11. The CDR3 spans 15 residues. Germline CDR1 MNHEY, CDR2 SMNVEV (reference sequence). CDR3 DNA: TGTGCCAGCAGTACAGGGGCAGGCGGATGGACTGAAGCTTTCTTT. The encoded protein is CASSTGAGGWTEAFF.

This rearrangement joins TRBV20-1 to TRBJ2-1; TRBD2 matches at 7 bases. Looked up from germline, CDR1 is DFQATT and CDR2 is SNEGSKA (reference sequence). This CDR3 comprises 15 residues. V gave up 1 base and J gave up 6 bases; unmatched junction bases: 9. DNA of the CDR3: TGCAGTGCTAGAGGGTCGGGACTATTAGTCAATGAGCAGTTCTTC. Protein product: CSARGSGLLVNEQFF.

This chain links TRBV29-1 with TRBJ2-7, with TRBD1 as a possible D gene (7 bases). Trimming stripped 1 base from V and 6 bases from J, with 13 bases between. The CDR3 runs 13 residues. Germline lookup yields CDR1 SQVTM and CDR2 ANQGSEA. The CDR3 sequence is CSVEGRQGGEQYF. CDR3 DNA sequence: TGCAGCGTTGAAGGACGACAGGGAGGCGAGCAGTACTTC.

The gene calls are TRBV7-2 and TRBJ2-5, with TRBD1 identical over 7 bases. The CDR3 loop spans 15 amino acids. Per germline, CDR1 SGHTA and CDR2 FQGNSA. V was pared by 8 bases and J by 4 bases, with 13 bases of the junction left unmatched. The CDR3 protein is CASGPDRARGETQYF. The CDR3 DNA reads as TGTGCCAGCGGGCCAGACAGGGCCCGCGGAGAGACCCAGTACTTC.

Only a few counts were recorded for this clonotype. This rearrangement joins TRBV7-4 to TRBJ1-2; D is perhaps TRBD1 (6 bases). Germline values: CDR1 SGHVT, CDR2 SQSDAQ. CDR3 size: 14 residues. Trimming took off 5 bases at V and 7 bases at J, with 17 bases between the two ends. In nucleotides, the CDR3 is TGTGCCAGCAGCATTGATTCAGGGGCAGGTGGCTACACCTTC. Encoded protein: CASSIDSGAGGYTF.

This clonotype showed up just a few times. The V call is TRBV6-6, the J call TRBJ2-1; 11 bases agree with TRBD2. The CDR3 length is 15 residues. V shed 6 bases, J shed 7 bases, and the junction held 8 bases outside the gene matches. Germline V gene sequence: CDR1 MNHNY, CDR2 SVGAGI (reference sequence). The CDR3 bases are TGTGCCAGCAGGAGACTAGCGGGATCTAAGAATGAGCAGTTCTTC. It translates to CASRRLAGSKNEQFF.

The V and J genes are TRBV3-1 and TRBJ2-1; D gene ambiguous. V was pared by 4 bases and J by 3 bases, with 7 bases between. The CDR3 is made up of 13 amino acids. CDR1 and CDR2 from the germline V gene are LGHDT and YNNKEL (reference sequence). This CDR3 is CASSPSDYNEQFF. The CDR3 bases are TGTGCCAGCAGCCCCTCGGACTACAATGAGCAGTTCTTC.

This clonotype was counted a few times. The chain is built from TRBV27 and TRBJ2-3; 8 bases align to TRBD1. This CDR3 contains 16 residues. V dropped 7 bases and J dropped 4; count of bases not matched to a gene: 13. The germline CDR1 and CDR2 sequences are MNHEY and SMNVEV (reference sequence). CDR3 DNA sequence: TGTGCCAGCACCACAACCAGGACAGGGTGGGCAGATACGCAGTATTTT. It specifies CASTTTRTGWADTQYF.